The 14 T cell receptor beta chains below come from one sample, sequenced in a study of blood T cell repertoires in COVID-19. The data were produced by immunoSEQ multiplex PCR, yet TCRdb's version contains in-frame clones alone and is incomplete. Seen here are roughly 160,000 clones, around two thirds observed once, and the top ten hold 3%. Sequenced: peripheral blood. The origin of the receptors is a woman older than 75 with acute or convalescent COVID-19.

J is TRBJ2-2 and V is TRBV5-1, with a possible D match to TRBD1 (6 bases). V lost 4 bases, J lost 7 bases, and 11 bases lay in between. In germline, CDR1 is SGHRS, CDR2 YFSETQ. The CDR3 is 13 amino acids. This chain's CDR3 is CASSDSGDGELFF. DNA for the CDR3: TGCGCCAGCAGCGATTCAGGGGACGGGGAGCTGTTTTTT.

The rearrangement links TRBV2 to TRBJ1-5, with D tentatively TRBD1 (6 bases). Germline V gene lookup returns CDR1 SNHLY and CDR2 FYNNEI. This CDR3 is built from 14 residues. Trimming took off 6 bases at V and 9 bases at J, with 18 bases between the two ends. This CDR3 reads CASRAQGLRRPQHF. The CDR3 nucleotides read TGTGCCAGCAGGGCTCAGGGGCTCCGGCGGCCCCAGCATTTT.

The chain carries TRBV7-9 and TRBJ2-2, with a weak D call TRBD2 (5 bases). In germline, CDR1 is SEHNR, CDR2 FQNEAQ (reference sequence). The length of the CDR3 is 15 residues. V was trimmed by 5 bases and J by 5 bases, leaving 15 bases between them. CDR3 nucleotides: TGTGCCAGCAGCCCCACGGCGGGCGAAACCGGGGAGCTGTTTTTT. This gives the protein CASSPTAGETGELFF.

This clone has more than one count but fewer than ten. The chain uses TRBV11-2 and TRBJ2-5, with 8 bases fitting TRBD1. The V segment lost 5 bases and the J segment 3 bases; nucleotides outside the gene matches: 5. The CDR3 runs 14 residues. Germline V CDR1 and CDR2: SGHAT, FQNNGV. The CDR3 is CASSNRTGKETQYF. The CDR3 DNA reads TGTGCCAGCAGCAACAGGACAGGGAAAGAGACCCAGTACTTC.

V and J are TRBV3-1 (or the pseudogene TRBV3-2) and TRBJ1-6, with 10 positions matching TRBD1. The V and J ends lost 4 bases and 5 bases, in that order; junction bases with no gene match: 2. Germline V gives CDR1 LGHDT, CDR2 YNNKEL (reference sequence). The CDR3 extends over 15 amino acids. CDR3 sequence reads: CASSPGTGDNSPLHF. The CDR3 DNA sequence: TGTGCCAGCAGCCCCGGGACAGGGGATAATTCACCCCTCCACTTT.

The chain links TRBV30 to TRBJ2-7, with D possibly TRBD1 on 5 matching bases. The germline V gene encodes CDR1 GTSNPN and CDR2 SVGIG (reference sequence). The CDR3 extends over 13 amino acids. Trimming shortened V by 6 bases and J by 5 bases, and 17 bases separated the two germline ends. CDR3 DNA: TGTGCCTGCGGTAGGTGGGAAGGGGACGAGCAGTACTTC. Its protein is CACGRWEGDEQYF.

V is TRBV28 and J is TRBJ1-4, with D maybe TRBD1 (5 bases). The CDR3 has 11 amino acids. CDR1 and CDR2 (germline): MDHEN, SYDVKM. Trimming pared 8 bases from V and 6 bases from J, leaving 7 bases between. The CDR3 region has the DNA TGTGCCAGCCTAGGGGATGAAAAACTGTTTTTT. Translating it yields CASLGDEKLFF. Variable domain in full (rest from reference TRBV28 and TRBJ1-4): DVKVTQSSRYLVKRTGEKVFLECVQDMDHENMFWYRQDPGLGLRLIYFSYDVKMKEKGDIPEGYSVSREKKERFSLILESASTNQTSMYLCASLGDEKLFFGSGTQLSVL.

The V gene is TRBV10-2, the J gene TRBJ1-5; a weak D match, TRBD1 (5 bases). The ends were cut back, 6 bases at V and 6 bases at J, with 15 bases in the middle. CDR1 and CDR2 from the germline V gene are WSHSY and SAAADI. The CDR3 is 14 amino acids. CDR3 amino acids: CASRPTGSIQPQHF. As DNA, the CDR3 is TGCGCCAGCAGACCTACAGGATCCATTCAGCCCCAGCATTTT.

The chain has TRBV10-3 and TRBJ2-1, with 9 bases matching TRBD2. This CDR3 spans 14 amino acids. Looked up from germline, CDR1 is ENHRY and CDR2 is SYGVKD. The CDR3 here is CATVRREGSNEQFF. The CDR3 DNA reads as TGTGCTACAGTGCGGCGGGAGGGCTCCAATGAGCAGTTCTTC.

The chain employs TRBV29-1 and TRBJ2-1, with D perhaps matching TRBD2 (6 bases). CDR3 length: 13 residues. Germline lookup yields CDR1 SQVTM and CDR2 ANQGSEA. V gave up 2 bases and J gave up 10 bases, with 15 bases separating them. In nucleotides, the CDR3 is TGCAGCGTTGAACTCCTAGAGGAGGGAGAGCAGTTCTTC. Protein product: CSVELLEEGEQFF.

V usage is TRBV5-1 and J usage is TRBJ1-1; 7 bases line up with TRBD1. V lost 3 bases, J lost 0 bases, and 5 bases stayed unmatched. This CDR3 comprises 15 residues. The germline V gene encodes CDR1 SGHRS and CDR2 YFSETQ. In DNA form, the CDR3 reads TGCGCCAGCAGCTCGGACAGGCTAGTGAACACTGAAGCTTTCTTT. Its translation is CASSSDRLVNTEAFF.

The chain employs TRBV6-2 or TRBV6-3 and TRBJ1-1; unclear D gene. Trimming shortened V by 4 bases and J by 5 bases, and 11 bases separated the two germline ends. The CDR3 has 13 residues. Germline V gene lookup returns CDR1 MNHEY and CDR2 SVGEGT. CDR3 nucleotide sequence: TGTGCCAGCAGTTCCAGCCGAGGGACTGAAGCTTTCTTT. Translated, it gives CASSSSRGTEAFF.

This clone was counted only a few times. V is TRBV27 and J is TRBJ2-7; 10 bases match TRBD2. Germline trimming cut 5 bases from V and 7 bases from J; bases unmatched to any gene: 14. The CDR3 spans 16 residues. The V gene's germline CDR1 is MNHEY and CDR2 SMNVEV (reference sequence). The CDR3 sequence is CASSNPTSGPLSEQYF. CDR3 nucleotides: TGTGCCAGCAGTAACCCGACTAGCGGGCCACTCTCGGAGCAGTACTTC.

This clone was seen repeatedly, ten times or more. The chain carries TRBV19 and TRBJ2-7; 8 bases are a match to TRBD1. V lost 3 bases to trimming and J lost 3 bases; unmatched junction nucleotides: 4. Germline V gene data show CDR1 as LNHDA and CDR2 as SQIVND (reference sequence). The CDR3 sequence is 14 residues long. The CDR3 region has the DNA TGTGCCAGTAGTATCTTGGACAGGGACTACGAGCAGTACTTC. It encodes CASSILDRDYEQYF.